This TCR beta chain is from a study of T cell responses to AZD1222 COVID-19 vaccine. Whole-study results and caveats: Donors were mostly white British, more females; clonal diversity possibly underestimated. A rise in Spike-specific TCR breadth and depth followed two AZD1222 doses. Repertoire sampling occurred only after the peak T cell response. Just five or six AZD1222 recipients tested seropositive at baseline.

The CDR3 spans 13 residues. V lost 3 bases and J lost 4, with 9 bases in between. Germline CDR1 reads WNHNN; CDR2 reads SYGVQD (reference sequence). Data came from immunoSEQ multiplex PCR; TCRdb stores just in-frame clones and leaves some out. The sample has more than 140,000 clones, 88% seen once. As regards this clone: Its antigen is not identified.

J is TRBJ1-2 and V is TRBV10-1; no definite D call. This clonotype was obtained from an adult in good health. The sequencing used peripheral blood, collected on day 0 of MenACWY control vaccination. The CDR3 is CASSELHLYGYTF. CDR3 nucleotide sequence: TGCGCCAGCAGTGAATTACACCTCTATGGCTACACCTTC.